This TCR beta chain was obtained from a study of blood T cell repertoires in COVID-19. Sequencing was performed with immunoSEQ multiplex PCR; in TCRdb, only in-frame clones are kept and a portion is missing. The profile covers about 41,000 clones, with approximately 87% appearing a single time and 3% to 5% taken by the ten largest. Germline trimming cut 5 bases from V and 4 bases from J; bases unmatched to any gene: 9. The germline gives CDR1 MNHEY, CDR2 SMNVEV (reference sequence). The CDR3 sequence is 16 residues long. Sequencing used peripheral blood. This TCR was sampled from a man between 35 and 55 years old with COVID-19, enrolled during active disease. The gene calls are TRBV27 and TRBJ2-1, with 9 positions matching TRBD2. Written as DNA, the CDR3 is TGTGCCAGCAGTCTTATAGCGGGGGAAGGTTACAATGAGCAGTTCTTC. As protein: CASSLIAGEGYNEQFF.